This T cell receptor beta chain was identified in a study of T cell responses to AZD1222 COVID-19 vaccine. This clone was detected only a few times. V lost 3 bases, J lost 6 bases, and 11 bases lay in between. The CDR3 has 13 amino acids. Sequenced by immunoSEQ multiplex PCR; TCRdb stores in-frame clones only, minus some. The table includes 75,000 to 90,000 clones, around 90% detected once. Sequencing used peripheral blood, obtained on day 0 of AZD1222 vaccination. This chain uses TRBV12-3 or TRBV12-4 with TRBJ1-2; D might be TRBD1 (6 bases). The TCR comes from an adult in good health. CDR3: CASSLAGEDGYTF. Here the CDR3 DNA reads TGTGCCAGCAGTTTGGCAGGGGAGGATGGCTACACCTTC.